The entry that follows covers one T cell receptor (beta chain) sequence. Trimming took 4 bases from V and 7 from J, leaving 16 bases between them. The germline V gene encodes CDR1 SNHLY and CDR2 FYNNEI. The CDR3 loop spans 14 amino acids. Authors' methods: Scientists estimated how many nucleated cells there were by amplifying reference gene primers. The assay was immunoSEQ multiplex PCR, and TCRdb's table has in-frame clones only and misses some. V, J and clone size are taken as reported in that table, and D and trimming were inferred from the DNA itself. The sample lists 50,000 to 70,000 clones, more than 75% occurring once. The sample is drawn from a study of blood T cell repertoires in COVID-19. About the research overall: Samples of COVID-19 (acute and convalescent) were obtained from the United States, Italy and Spain. PBMCs, B-cell-depleted T cells, or T cells provided the cDNA or gDNA that made up the material.

The chain uses TRBV2 and TRBJ1-2; D might be TRBD1 (6 bases). This clonotype was sampled from a human donor with active COVID-19. The donor label of this sample is uncertain. The sequenced material came from peripheral blood. CDR3: CASSVSQGVGGYTF. The CDR3 region has the DNA TGTGCCAGCAGTGTCTCACAGGGAGTCGGTGGCTACACCTTC.